Sequencing of this TCR beta chain was carried out in a study of shared clonotypes between healthy human individuals. About the research overall: A donor's plate count was three for CD4 naive and three for CD4 memory; CD8 naive had two and CD8 memory one.

The count of this clone is one. Its antigen is undetermined. Naive CD8 cells, CD45RO-negative and positively selected for CCR7, excluded terminally differentiated effector memory CD45RA+ cells. The donors were all Caucasian adults (living in Nashville, Tennessee). Study-wide points: With a handful of donors compared, 4% to 5.5% of naive CD4 clonotypes were shared. In general, naive subsets displayed greater estimated richness than memory subsets did.

Some clones are missing from TCRdb's copy, which holds only in-frame ones; the method was immunoSEQ multiplex PCR. The repertoire holds around 650,000 clones, roughly 96% seen once, with roughly 0.12% in the top ten. This CDR3 comprises 16 residues. Germline loops: CDR1 SSHAT, CDR2 FNYEAQ (reference sequence). V dropped 1 base and J dropped 6 bases, with 17 bases sitting between them. V and J are TRBV7-7 and TRBJ2-3; TRBD1 might be the D (7 bases). This sequence was found in a woman in her twenties or thirties in good health. Material for sequencing was naive CD8+ T cells sorted from blood. The CDR3 reads CASSLGPGEGADTQYF. For the CDR3, the DNA is TGTGCCAGCAGCTTAGGGCCGGGAGAGGGGGCCGATACGCAGTATTTT.